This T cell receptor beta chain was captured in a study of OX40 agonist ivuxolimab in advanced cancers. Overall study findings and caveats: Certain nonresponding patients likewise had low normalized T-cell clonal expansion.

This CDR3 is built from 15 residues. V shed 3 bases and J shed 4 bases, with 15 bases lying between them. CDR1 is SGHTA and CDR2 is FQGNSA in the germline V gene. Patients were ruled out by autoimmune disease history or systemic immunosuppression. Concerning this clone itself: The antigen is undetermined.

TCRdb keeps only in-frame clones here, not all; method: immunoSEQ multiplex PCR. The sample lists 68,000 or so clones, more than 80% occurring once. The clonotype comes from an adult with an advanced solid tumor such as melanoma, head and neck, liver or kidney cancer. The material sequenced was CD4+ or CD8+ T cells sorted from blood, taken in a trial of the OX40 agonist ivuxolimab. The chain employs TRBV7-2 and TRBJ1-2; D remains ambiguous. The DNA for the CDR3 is TGTGCCAGCAGCTTTGACGGCGCTGAGGGCTATGGCTACACCTTC. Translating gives CASSFDGAEGYGYTF.